What follows are 16 T cell receptor beta chains derived from one specimen sequenced in a study of shared clonotypes between healthy human individuals. Repertoires were generated with immunoSEQ multiplex PCR, while TCRdb's copy carries only in-frame clones and drops some. The sample lists about half a million clones, 81% seen once, with roughly 13% in the top ten. The sample consisted of PBMCs. The receptor source for this set is a woman in her thirties or forties in good health. Some clones in this sample may be carry-over from other donors' samples.

V gene TRBV5-4 combines with J gene TRBJ2-2; no clear D gene. CDR1 and CDR2 from the germline V gene are SGHNT and YYREEE (reference sequence). CDR3 length: 14 residues. V was clipped by 0 bases and J by 5 bases, with 8 bases between them. The CDR3 protein is CASSLVLVTGELFF. CDR3 nucleotides: TGTGCCAGCAGCTTGGTACTGGTTACCGGGGAGCTGTTTTTT. Together with reference TRBV5-4 and TRBJ2-2, the CDR3 gives the full variable domain: ETGVTQSPTHLIKTRGQQVTLRCSSQSGHNTVSWYQQALGQGPQFIFQYYREEENGRGNFPPRFSGLQFPNYSSELNVNALELDDSALYLCASSLVLVTGELFFGEGSRLTVL.

This clone was observed a single time. At the DNA level, this CDR3 is encoded by other sequences in the same sample as well. The V call is TRBV14, the J call TRBJ1-2; D gene ambiguous. V shed 1 base and J shed 2 bases, with 5 bases lying between them. Per germline, CDR1 SGHDN and CDR2 FVKESK. The CDR3 covers 13 residues. The CDR3 region is CASSQGHNYGYTF. CDR3 DNA: TGTGCCAGCAGCCAAGGCCACAACTATGGCTACACCTTC. Full variable domain (outside the CDR3, taken from reference TRBV14 and TRBJ1-2): EAGVTQFPSHSVIEKGQTVTLRCDPISGHDNLYWYRRVMGKEIKFLLHFVKESKQDESGMPNNRFLAERTGGTYSTLKVQPAELEDSGVYFCASSQGHNYGYTFGSGTRLTVV.

The CDR3 DNA reads TGCGCCAGCAGCTTACTCGACAGGGGCGACGGCTACACCTTC. Residues: CASSLLDRGDGYTF. The chain recombines TRBV5-1 with TRBJ1-2; the match to TRBD1 covers 8 bases. Germline values: CDR1 SGHRS, CDR2 YFSETQ. Unmatched junction bases numbered 8, after V lost 2 bases and J lost 8 bases. This CDR3 contains 14 residues.

The CDR3 DNA follows: TGTGCCAGTAGTATGTATGAGGACACTGAAGCTTTCTTT. It is translated as CASSMYEDTEAFF. The V gene is TRBV19, the J gene TRBJ1-1; D unresolved. Trimming shortened V by 3 bases and J by 3 bases, and 8 bases separated the two germline ends. Germline loops: CDR1 LNHDA, CDR2 SQIVND (reference sequence). There are 13 residues in the CDR3.

The rearrangement uses TRBV15 and TRBJ2-7, with D maybe TRBD2 (5 bases). Trimming shortened V by 3 bases and J by 4 bases, and 13 bases separated the two germline ends. The CDR3 is 14 residues long. CDR1 and CDR2 from the germline V gene are LNHNV and YYDKDF (reference sequence). The CDR3, as DNA: TGTGCCACCAGCAGGCTAGCTGTCGATTACGAGCAGTACTTC. Translation gives CATSRLAVDYEQYF. Complete variable domain (other parts from reference TRBV15 and TRBJ2-7): DAMVIQNPRYQVTQFGKPVTLSCSQTLNHNVMYWYQQKSSQAPKLLFHYYDKDFNNEADTPDNFQSRRPNTSFCFLDIRSPGLGDTAMYLCATSRLAVDYEQYFGPGTRLTVT.

The V gene is TRBV11-2, the J gene TRBJ2-2, with D perhaps TRBD2 (6 bases). V was shortened by 5 bases and J by 0 bases, with 13 bases between the two germline ends. The CDR3 consists of 16 residues. Germline V gene sequence: CDR1 SGHAT, CDR2 FQNNGV. The CDR3 DNA reads as TGTGCCAGCAGCCCTGGGACTTGGACGAACACCGGGGAGCTGTTTTTT. It codes for CASSPGTWTNTGELFF.

This chain connects TRBV6-5 to TRBJ1-1, with D possibly matching TRBD1 (5 bases). V gave up 4 bases and J gave up 4 bases, with 7 bases separating them. CDR1 MNHEY and CDR2 SVGAGI come from the germline V gene. This CDR3 region has 12 residues. The CDR3 DNA sequence: TGTGCCAGCAGTTGGGGGGGCACTGAAGCTTTCTTT. Its translation is CASSWGGTEAFF.

This clone was seen many times. This CDR3 is also generated by other DNA sequences in the sample. The chain couples TRBV6-5 to TRBJ2-7; no clear D gene. The CDR3 totals 15 residues. V gave up 2 bases and J gave up 0 bases, with 11 bases separating them. Germline V CDR1 and CDR2: MNHEY, SVGAGI. The CDR3 nucleotides read TGTGCCAGCAGTTACAATGGCGTCAGCTCCTACGAGCAGTACTTC. Translation: CASSYNGVSSYEQYF.

About this clone: This clone may be a read error of a much larger clone one base away. The chain combines TRBV28 with TRBJ1-1; D is uncertain. Trimming left V 5 bases short and J 1 base short, with 5 bases between. From germline, CDR1 is MDHEN and CDR2 SYDVKM. This CDR3 spans 12 amino acids. The chain's CDR3 is CASSDRNTEAFF. Written as DNA, the CDR3 is TGTGCCAGCAGTGACCGGAACACTGAAGCTTTCTTT. Drawing the rest from reference TRBV28 and TRBJ1-1, the complete variable domain is DVKVTQSSRYLVKRTGEKVFLECVQDMDHENMFWYRQDPGLGLRLIYFSYDVKMKEKGDIPEGYSVSREKKERFSLILESASTNQTSMYLCASSDRNTEAFFGQGTRLTVV.

This chain joins TRBV28 and TRBJ1-5, with D tentatively TRBD1 (6 bases). V lost 6 bases and J lost 0, with 18 bases in between. The CDR3 has 17 residues. Germline values: CDR1 MDHEN, CDR2 SYDVKM. CDR3 protein: CASSPGHIGYSNQPQHF. The CDR3 bases are TGTGCCAGCAGCCCGGGACACATAGGATATAGCAATCAGCCCCAGCATTTT.

V is TRBV4-1 and J is TRBJ2-7, with TRBD1 identical over 7 bases. This CDR3 has 15 residues. Germline V CDR1 and CDR2: MGHRA, YSYEKL. After removal of 4 bases from V and 4 bases from J, the junction contained 10 bases not matched to a gene. The DNA for the CDR3 is TGCGCCAGCAGCCTAACCGGGACAGACGGATACGAGCAGTACTTC. Amino acid sequence: CASSLTGTDGYEQYF.

The chain links TRBV18 to TRBJ1-5, with D unclear. Trimming left V 2 bases short and J 1 base short, with 9 bases between. This CDR3 region has 15 residues. In germline, CDR1 is KGHSH, CDR2 LQKENI. DNA for the CDR3: TGTGCCAGCTCACCATGGTCTGGGAGCAATCAGCCCCAGCATTTT. Translation gives CASSPWSGSNQPQHF.

The chain is built from TRBV5-8 and TRBJ2-7, with 7 bases lining up with TRBD2. The CDR3 is 14 amino acids. Germline-derived CDR1 and CDR2 are SGHTS and YDEGEE. J gave up 0 bases and V 4 bases, and 4 bases lay outside the gene matches. CDR3: CASSTRDYSYEQYF. The CDR3 nucleotides are TGTGCCAGCAGCACCAGGGACTACTCCTACGAGCAGTACTTC.

As to this clone: A far larger clone lies a single base away; this is likely a read error. Other nucleotide sequences in the sample specify the same CDR3. This chain links TRBV4-1 with TRBJ1-4; D is perhaps TRBD1 (5 bases). The germline CDR1 and CDR2 sequences are MGHRA and YSYEKL. Trimming took 0 bases from V and 0 from J, leaving 17 bases between them. CDR3 length equals 19 residues. Written as DNA, the CDR3 is TGCGCCAGCAGCCAAGATGGTCGTCAGGGCCTTGCAACTAATGAAAAACTGTTTTTT. It yields the protein CASSQDGRQGLATNEKLFF.

With respect to this clone: Given a far larger clone just one base away, this is likely a sequencing read error. The chain uses TRBV29-1 and TRBJ1-1, with unresolved D. Germline V gene sequence: CDR1 SQVTM, CDR2 ANQGSEA. This CDR3 has 12 amino acids. V gave up 7 bases and J gave up 1 base, with 10 bases separating them. CDR3 region: CSAGCRNTEAFF. The CDR3 DNA reads as TGCAGCGCGGGGTGCCGGAACACTGAAGCTTTCTTT.

The V and J genes are TRBV28 and TRBJ1-4; D remains unclear. V was cut by 6 bases and J by 7 bases, with 18 bases left in between. There are 15 residues in the CDR3. CDR1 and CDR2 (germline): MDHEN, SYDVKM. The CDR3 bases are TGTGCCAGCAGATCCCCCATAGGTTTGGGTGAAAAACTGTTTTTT. Translating it yields CASRSPIGLGEKLFF.